These T cell receptor beta chains were read from a single sample in a study of cytotoxic CD8 clonotypes in ibrutinib-treated CLL. TCRdb's copy holds only in-frame clones and misses some; the assay was immunoSEQ multiplex PCR. The sample holds about 74,000 clones; around 84% are singletons and the top ten take about 8%. The sample consisted of PBMCs, taken at disease progression, from a patient treated with ibrutinib. Every receptor here comes from a human donor with chronic lymphocytic leukemia. The CDR3 runs from the conserved cysteine through the conserved F or W. The D gene is left open where the match is weak. Not all rows give a size; the values are once, few, many and, for expanded clones, a class.

>-|-|TRBJ1-5|TRBV30
TGTGCCTGGAGTGCGGGGGGTAATCAGCCCCAGCATTTT
CAWSAGGNQPQHF
>-|few|TRBJ1-6|TRBV5-1
TGCGCCAGCAGCTGGGATTCGTATTCACCCCTCCACTTT
CASSWDSYSPLHF
>TRBD1|-|TRBJ1-5|TRBV28
TGTGCCAGCAGCCCCGGGACAGGGGTATCTCAGCCCCAGCATTTT
CASSPGTGVSQPQHF
>-|-|TRBJ2-1|TRBV2
TGTGCCAGCAGTGATGAGGTCCATGAGCAGTTCTTC
CASSDEVHEQFF
>TRBD1|-|TRBJ1-2|TRBV29-1
TGCAGCGTGATCGGACAGGGCTATGGCTACACCTTC
CSVIGQGYGYTF
>TRBD2|-|TRBJ2-1|TRBV4-2
TGTGCCAGCAGCCAAGATAGCGGGGGGGCCATTTACAATGAGCAGTTCTTC
CASSQDSGGAIYNEQFF
>TRBD2|-|TRBJ2-1|TRBV30
TGTGCCTGGAGTGCGGGAAGAACTTGGACTAGCGGGAGAATAGCATACAATGAGCAGTTCTTC
CAWSAGRTWTSGRIAYNEQFF
>TRBD1|-|TRBJ1-5|TRBV5-5
TGTGCCAGCAGCTTGGGAGGGACAGGGAGTCAGCCCCAGCATTTT
CASSLGGTGSQPQHF
>-|-|TRBJ1-5|TRBV18
TGTGCCAGCTCACCCGCGGGCAATCAGCCCCAGCATTTT
CASSPAGNQPQHF
>TRBD2|-|TRBJ2-7|TRBV10-3
TGTGCCCTCGGGGACGGGAGGGAGAGCTACGAGCAGTACTTC
CALGDGRESYEQYF
>-|-|TRBJ1-2|TRBV13
TGTGCCAGCAGCTTAGACGGTGTTTATGGCTACACCTTC
CASSLDGVYGYTF
>-|-|TRBJ1-2|TRBV27
TGTGCCAGCAGTTATGTGCCGGGGCCAACTAATTCCGGCTACACCTTC
CASSYVPGPTNSGYTF
>-|-|TRBJ1-2|TRBV7-9
TGTGCCAGCAGCCAAGACAGGAATTCGGGTGGCTACACCTTC
CASSQDRNSGGYTF
>TRBD1|-|TRBJ1-4|TRBV6-5
TGTGCCAGCGGCACAGGGGGGTGGGAAAAACTGTTTTTT
CASGTGGWEKLFF
>-|-|TRBJ2-1|TRBV2
TGTGCCAGCACCCCCGAGCGGCATGAGCAGTTCTTC
CASTPERHEQFF
>-|once|TRBJ1-5|TRBV11-2
TGTGCCAGCAGCCCAAGGGACGGTAGCAATCAGCCCCAGCATTTT
CASSPRDGSNQPQHF
>-|once|TRBJ2-3|TRBV10-1
TGCGCCAGAACGCCGCTTCCTGGCAGGGCATGCACAGATACGCAGTATTTT
CARTPLPGRACTDTQYF
>TRBD1|-|TRBJ1-5|TRBV2
TGTGCCAGCAGTGGGGACAGGGTAAATCAGCCCCAGCATTTT
CASSGDRVNQPQHF
>TRBD1|once|TRBJ1-1|TRBV2
TGTGCCAGCAGAACTGGGACAGATGAAGCTTTCTTT
CASRTGTDEAFF
>-|-|TRBJ2-1|TRBV11-2
TGTGCCAGCAGCTTAGTTGTGAATTGGGGACAAAGGCAGTTCTTC
CASSLVVNWGQRQFF
>-|-|TRBJ1-6|TRBV5-4
TGTGCCAGCAGCTTGGACCTTGGGAGTCCGGCACCCCTCCACTTT
CASSLDLGSPAPLHF
>TRBD1|-|TRBJ2-7|TRBV18
TGTGCCAGCTCCCTACAGGGGTTTCCGGACGAGCAGTACTTC
CASSLQGFPDEQYF
>-|-|TRBJ2-2|TRBV10-1
TGCGCCAGCCAAGGCCCCGGTGGCACCGGGGAGCTGTTTTTT
CASQGPGGTGELFF
>TRBD1|-|TRBJ2-2|TRBV13
TGTGCCAGCAGCCCCACAGGGGGCTTTACCGGGGAGCTGTTTTTT
CASSPTGGFTGELFF
>-|-|TRBJ1-1|TRBV27
TGTGCCAGCAGTCCGAGCTACAGGGTTGGTGCTTTCTTT
CASSPSYRVGAFF
>TRBD1|-|TRBJ1-2|TRBV5-1
TGCGCCAGCAGCTTGGGGCCATTGGACAGGCGTGGCTACACCTTC
CASSLGPLDRRGYTF
>-|-|TRBJ2-2|TRBV20-1
TGCAGTGCTAGAGGGACTTCAGAGCTGTTTTTT
CSARGTSELFF
>-|-|TRBJ2-7|TRBV6-1
TGTGCCAGCAGTGTCCGGGACGCTTACTACGAGCAGTACTTC
CASSVRDAYYEQYF
>TRBD2|-|TRBJ2-3|TRBV18
TGTGCCAGCTCGCGGAGCGGGGGGGCCGAAGATACGCAGTATTTT
CASSRSGGAEDTQYF
>-|-|TRBJ2-2|TRBV6-5
TGTGCCAGCAGTTACTCGATCGAAGGGACCGGGGAGCTGTTTTTT
CASSYSIEGTGELFF
>-|few|TRBJ1-4|TRBV15
TGTGCCACCAGTAGAGATTTATCCGGTCGGGGGCTACTTGGTGGAAAACTGTTTTTT
CATSRDLSGRGLLGGKLFF
>-|-|TRBJ1-3|TRBV7-9
TGTGCCAGCAGCTTAGACGGGAGATTGAACACCATATATTTT
CASSLDGRLNTIYF
>TRBD1|-|TRBJ1-2|TRBV19
TGTGCCAGCCAGACAGGGGGATTTGGCTACACCTTC
CASQTGGFGYTF
>-|-|TRBJ2-3|TRBV7-3
TGTGCCAGCAGTCGTGGCATGGGAGATACGCAGTATTTT
CASSRGMGDTQYF
>-|-|TRBJ1-1|TRBV4-1
TGCGCCAGCAGCCAAAGGACAGCCCTGAACACTGAAGCTTTCTTT
CASSQRTALNTEAFF
>-|-|TRBJ2-7|TRBV28
TGTGCCAGCAGTTTATTTTGGGGGCGCGGAAATATACGGGCCTACGAGCAGTACTTC
CASSLFWGRGNIRAYEQYF
>-|-|TRBJ2-4|TRBV7-2
TGTGCCAGCAGCCCCTCGGGCATAGCCAAAAACATTCAGTACTTC
CASSPSGIAKNIQYF
>TRBD1|-|TRBJ2-2|TRBV6-5
TGTGCCAGCAGGGGGACAGGGATCACCGGGGAGCTGTTTTTT
CASRGTGITGELFF
>-|-|TRBJ1-3|TRBV5-1
TGCGCCAGCAGCTTATTGGGGGCAGAAAACACCATATATTTT
CASSLLGAENTIYF